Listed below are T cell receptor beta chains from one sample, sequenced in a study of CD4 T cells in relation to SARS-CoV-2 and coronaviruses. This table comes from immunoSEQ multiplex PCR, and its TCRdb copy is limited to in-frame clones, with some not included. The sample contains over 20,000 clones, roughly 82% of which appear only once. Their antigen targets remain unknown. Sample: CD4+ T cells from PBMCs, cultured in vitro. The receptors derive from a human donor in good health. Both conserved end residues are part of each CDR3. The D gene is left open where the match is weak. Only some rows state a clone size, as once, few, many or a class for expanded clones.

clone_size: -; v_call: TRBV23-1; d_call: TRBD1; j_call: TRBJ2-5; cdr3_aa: CASSPAGQGVHETQYF; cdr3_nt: TGCGCCAGCAGTCCCGCTGGACAGGGAGTCCACGAGACCCAGTACTTC
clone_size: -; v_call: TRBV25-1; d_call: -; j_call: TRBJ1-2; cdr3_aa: CASSAMGFNYGYTF; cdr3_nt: TGTGCCAGCAGTGCCATGGGGTTTAACTATGGCTACACCTTC
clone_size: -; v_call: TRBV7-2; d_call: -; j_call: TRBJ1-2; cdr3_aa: CASSRRTDYGYTF; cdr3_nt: TGTGCCAGCAGCAGACGGACAGACTATGGCTACACCTTC
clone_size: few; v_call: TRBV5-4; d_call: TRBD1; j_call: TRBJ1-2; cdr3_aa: CASSNRQGLGGYTF; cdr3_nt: TGTGCCAGCAGCAACAGACAGGGACTAGGTGGCTACACCTTC
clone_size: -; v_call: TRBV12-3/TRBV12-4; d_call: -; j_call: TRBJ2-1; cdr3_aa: CASSLYGSEQFF; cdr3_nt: TGTGCCAGCAGTTTATACGGGAGTGAGCAGTTCTTC
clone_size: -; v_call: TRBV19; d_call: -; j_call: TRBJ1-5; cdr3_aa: CASSFAGPAPGNSNQPQHF; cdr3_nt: TGTGCCAGTAGTTTTGCAGGTCCCGCACCGGGAAATAGCAATCAGCCCCAGCATTTT
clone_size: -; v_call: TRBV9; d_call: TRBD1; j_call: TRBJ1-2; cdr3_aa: CARYPGQGAQGYTF; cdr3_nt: TGTGCCAGATACCCGGGACAGGGGGCGCAAGGCTACACCTTC
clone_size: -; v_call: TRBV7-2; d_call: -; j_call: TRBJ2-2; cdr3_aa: CASSLVRGDGGELFF; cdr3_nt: TGTGCCAGCAGCTTAGTGCGAGGGGATGGCGGGGAGCTGTTTTTT
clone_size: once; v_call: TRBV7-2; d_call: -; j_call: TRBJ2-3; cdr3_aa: CASSLDTSTDTQYF; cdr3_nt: TGTGCCAGCAGCTTAGATACTAGCACAGATACGCAGTATTTT
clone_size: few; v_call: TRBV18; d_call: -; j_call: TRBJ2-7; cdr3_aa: CASSSSSYEQYF; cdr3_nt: TGTGCCAGCTCATCCTCCTCCTACGAGCAGTACTTC
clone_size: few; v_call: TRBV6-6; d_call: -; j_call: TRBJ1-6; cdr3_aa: CAVPGTHSYNSPLHF; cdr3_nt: TGTGCCGTTCCCGGGACACACTCCTATAATTCACCCCTCCACTTT
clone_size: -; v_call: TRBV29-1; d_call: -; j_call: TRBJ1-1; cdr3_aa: CSVRSTSTSTEAFF; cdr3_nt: TGCAGCGTCCGATCCACCTCGACCTCCACTGAAGCTTTCTTT
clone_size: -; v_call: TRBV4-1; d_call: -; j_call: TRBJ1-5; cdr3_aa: CASSQADRPDQPQHF; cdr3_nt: TGCGCCAGCAGCCAAGCCGACAGGCCTGATCAGCCCCAGCATTTT
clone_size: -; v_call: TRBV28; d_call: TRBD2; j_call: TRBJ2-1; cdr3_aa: CASSLWVLAGSGEQFF; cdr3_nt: TGTGCCAGCAGTTTATGGGTCCTAGCGGGATCGGGTGAGCAGTTCTTC
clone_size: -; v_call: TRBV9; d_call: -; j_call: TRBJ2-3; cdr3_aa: CASSVTVVASTDTQYF; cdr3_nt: TGTGCCAGCAGCGTTACTGTCGTGGCTAGCACAGATACGCAGTATTTT
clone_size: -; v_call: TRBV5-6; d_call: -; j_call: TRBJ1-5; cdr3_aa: CASSLGGLGGAQHF; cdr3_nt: TGTGCCAGCAGCTTGGGGGGTCTCGGAGGAGCCCAGCATTTT
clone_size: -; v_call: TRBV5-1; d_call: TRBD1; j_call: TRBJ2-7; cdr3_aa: CASSPGTGGYEQYF; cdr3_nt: TGCGCCAGCAGCCCCGGGACAGGGGGCTACGAGCAGTACTTC
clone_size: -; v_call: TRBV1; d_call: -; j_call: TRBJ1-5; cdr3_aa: CTSSQDEGEGNQPQHF; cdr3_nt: TGCACCAGCAGCCAAGATGAGGGGGAGGGCAATCAGCCCCAGCATTTT
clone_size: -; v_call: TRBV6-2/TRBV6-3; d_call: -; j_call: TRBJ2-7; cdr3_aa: CASSRATIPYEQYF; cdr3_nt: TGTGCCAGCAGCCGGGCCACAATCCCCTACGAGCAGTACTTC
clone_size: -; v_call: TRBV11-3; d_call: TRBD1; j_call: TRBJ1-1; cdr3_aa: CASSRGDRGSDTEAFF; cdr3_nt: TGTGCCAGCAGCCGGGGGGACAGGGGATCGGACACTGAAGCTTTCTTT
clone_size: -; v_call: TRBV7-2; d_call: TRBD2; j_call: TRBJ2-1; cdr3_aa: CASSSPGRSGGLNEQFF; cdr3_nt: TGTGCCAGCAGCTCCCCCGGCAGGAGCGGGGGGTTAAATGAGCAGTTCTTC
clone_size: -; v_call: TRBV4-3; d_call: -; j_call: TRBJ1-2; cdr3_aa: CASSQVSDSANYGYTF; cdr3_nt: TGCGCCAGCAGCCAAGTGTCCGACAGTGCTAACTATGGCTACACCTTC
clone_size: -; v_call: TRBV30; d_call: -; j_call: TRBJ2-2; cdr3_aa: CAWAGIANTGELFF; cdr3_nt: TGTGCCTGGGCTGGGATAGCGAACACCGGGGAGCTGTTTTTT
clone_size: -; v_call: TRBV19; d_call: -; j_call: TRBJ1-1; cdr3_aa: CASSIFLGFNTEAFF; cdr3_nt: TGTGCCAGTAGTATTTTTTTGGGCTTTAACACTGAAGCTTTCTTT
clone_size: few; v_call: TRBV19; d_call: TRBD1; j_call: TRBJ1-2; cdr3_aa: CASSNSGQGFSFGYTF; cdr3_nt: TGTGCCAGTAGTAATTCTGGACAGGGATTTTCCTTTGGCTACACCTTC
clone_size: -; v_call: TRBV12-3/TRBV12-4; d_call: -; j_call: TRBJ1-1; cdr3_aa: CASSFMGGTEAFF; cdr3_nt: TGTGCCAGCAGTTTCATGGGGGGCACTGAAGCTTTCTTT
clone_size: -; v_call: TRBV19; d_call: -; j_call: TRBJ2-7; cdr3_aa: CASRRSDTYEQYF; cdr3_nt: TGTGCCAGTAGGAGATCAGACACCTACGAGCAGTACTTC
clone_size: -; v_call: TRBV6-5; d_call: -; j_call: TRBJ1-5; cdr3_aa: CASSYDSNQPQHF; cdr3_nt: TGTGCCAGCAGTTATGATAGCAATCAGCCCCAGCATTTT
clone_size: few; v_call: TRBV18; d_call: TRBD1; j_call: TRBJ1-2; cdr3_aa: CASSPLDRENGYTF; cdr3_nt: TGTGCCAGCTCACCTCTGGACAGGGAAAATGGCTACACCTTC
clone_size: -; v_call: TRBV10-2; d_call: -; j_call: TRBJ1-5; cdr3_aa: CASSENSNQPQHF; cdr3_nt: TGCGCCAGCAGTGAGAATAGCAATCAGCCCCAGCATTTT
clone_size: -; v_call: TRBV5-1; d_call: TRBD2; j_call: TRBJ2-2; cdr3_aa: CASRRTSNGGELFF; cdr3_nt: TGCGCCAGCAGACGGACTAGCAACGGCGGGGAGCTGTTTTTT
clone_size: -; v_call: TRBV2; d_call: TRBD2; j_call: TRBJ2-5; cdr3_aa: CASSEVSGGKQETQYF; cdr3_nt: TGTGCCAGCAGTGAAGTTAGCGGGGGCAAGCAAGAGACCCAGTACTTC
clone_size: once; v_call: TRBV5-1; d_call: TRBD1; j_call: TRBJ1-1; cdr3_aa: CASSFTGQGSTEAFF; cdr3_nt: TGCGCCAGCAGCTTTACAGGACAGGGGAGCACTGAAGCTTTCTTT
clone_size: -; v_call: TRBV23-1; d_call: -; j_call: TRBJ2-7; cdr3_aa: CASSQLDSTYEQYF; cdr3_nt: TGCGCCAGCAGTCAATTGGACAGTACCTACGAGCAGTACTTC
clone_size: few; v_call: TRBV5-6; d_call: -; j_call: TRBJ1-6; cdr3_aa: CASSLGLGPIGSPLHF; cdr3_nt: TGTGCCAGCAGCTTGGGTTTGGGCCCAATAGGTTCACCCCTCCACTTT
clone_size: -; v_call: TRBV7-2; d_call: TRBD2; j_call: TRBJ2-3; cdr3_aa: CASSPRLAGATDTQYF; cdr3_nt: TGTGCCAGCAGCCCGCGACTAGCGGGGGCAACTGATACGCAGTATTTT
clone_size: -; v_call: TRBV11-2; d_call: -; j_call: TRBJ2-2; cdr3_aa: CASSAGTSPTGELFF; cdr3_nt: TGTGCCAGCAGCGCCGGGACAAGCCCCACCGGGGAGCTGTTTTTT
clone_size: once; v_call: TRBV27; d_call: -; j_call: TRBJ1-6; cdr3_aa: CASQAGYNSPLHF; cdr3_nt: TGTGCCAGCCAGGCAGGCTATAATTCACCCCTCCACTTT
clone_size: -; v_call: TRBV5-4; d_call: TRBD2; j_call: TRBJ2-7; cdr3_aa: CASSLYASGRASEQYF; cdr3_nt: TGTGCCAGCAGCTTGTATGCTAGCGGGAGGGCCTCCGAGCAGTACTTC
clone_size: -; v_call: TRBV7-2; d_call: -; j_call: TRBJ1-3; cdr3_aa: CASSLKVGGQQGTIYF; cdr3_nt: TGTGCCAGCAGCTTAAAGGTCGGAGGCCAACAAGGCACCATATATTTT
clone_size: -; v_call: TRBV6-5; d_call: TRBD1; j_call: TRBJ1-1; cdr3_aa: CASRGTGGPEAFF; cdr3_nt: TGTGCCAGCAGAGGGACAGGGGGCCCTGAAGCTTTCTTT
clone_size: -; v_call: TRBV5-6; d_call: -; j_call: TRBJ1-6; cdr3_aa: CASSYITGIVGSPLHF; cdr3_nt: TGTGCCAGCAGCTACATCACAGGGATAGTGGGTTCACCCCTCCACTTT
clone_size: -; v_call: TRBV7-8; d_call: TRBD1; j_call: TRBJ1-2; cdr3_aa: CASSDRTGTNGYTF; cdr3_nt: TGTGCCAGCAGCGATCGGACAGGAACGAATGGCTACACCTTC
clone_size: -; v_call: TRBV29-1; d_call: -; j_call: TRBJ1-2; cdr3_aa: CSVEAGRDGANYGYTF; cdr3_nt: TGCAGCGTTGAAGCCGGCCGGGATGGGGCTAACTATGGCTACACCTTC
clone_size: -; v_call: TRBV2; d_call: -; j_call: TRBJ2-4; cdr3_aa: CASSPERMGIQYF; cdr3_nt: TGTGCCAGCAGCCCGGAACGGATGGGCATTCAGTACTTC
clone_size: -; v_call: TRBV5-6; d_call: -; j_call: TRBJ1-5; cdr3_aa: CASSGGSGRDQPQHF; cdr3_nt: TGTGCCAGCAGCGGGGGTTCTGGGCGGGATCAGCCCCAGCATTTT
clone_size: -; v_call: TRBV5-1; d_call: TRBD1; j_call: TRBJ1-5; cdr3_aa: CASSSGQGPYQPQHF; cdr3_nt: TGCGCCAGCAGCTCGGGACAGGGACCGTATCAGCCCCAGCATTTT
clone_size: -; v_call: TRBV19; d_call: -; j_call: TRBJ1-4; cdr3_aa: CASSIRQATTNEKLFF; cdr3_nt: TGTGCCAGTAGTATAAGACAGGCGACAACTAATGAAAAACTGTTTTTT
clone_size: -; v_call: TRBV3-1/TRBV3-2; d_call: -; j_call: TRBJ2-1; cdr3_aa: CASSQGTDPYNEQFF; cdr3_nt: TGTGCCAGCAGCCAAGGGACAGATCCCTACAATGAGCAGTTCTTC
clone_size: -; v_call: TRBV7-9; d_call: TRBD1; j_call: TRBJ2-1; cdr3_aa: CASSFGQGARNEQFF; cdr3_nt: TGTGCCAGCAGCTTTGGACAGGGGGCTAGAAATGAGCAGTTCTTC
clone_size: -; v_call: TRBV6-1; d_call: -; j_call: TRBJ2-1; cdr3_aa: CASSDPGAGWNEQFF; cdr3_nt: TGTGCCAGCAGTGACCCGGGGGCAGGGTGGAATGAGCAGTTCTTC
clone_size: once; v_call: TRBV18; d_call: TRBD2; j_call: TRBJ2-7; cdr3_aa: CASSQGLAGEGEQYF; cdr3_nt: TGTGCCAGCTCACAGGGACTAGCGGGAGAGGGCGAGCAGTACTTC